A selection of T cell receptor beta chains follows, all from one sample in a study of graft-versus-host responses after intestinal transplantation. These receptors lack a known antigen. Only in-frame clones appear in the TCRdb table, and some are missing; sequencing was by immunoSEQ multiplex PCR. The data contain about 100,000 clones, 91% of them seen just once; the ten biggest clones take up more than 0.15%. Sequenced here: unstimulated CD4+ T cells sorted from spleen or lymph node cells, sampled before transplant. These receptor sequences come from a human donor who was the organ donor for an intestinal transplant. The CDR3 runs from the conserved cysteine through the conserved F or W. The D gene is left open where the match is weak. Clone size is shown for a subset of rows, as once, few, many or a class of expanded clone.

cdr3_nt,cdr3_aa,d_call,j_call,clone_size,v_call
TGTGCCAGCAGACCCCGCGGGGGCAGGGAGACCCAGTACTTC,CASRPRGGRETQYF,-,TRBJ2-5,-,TRBV27
TGTGCCAGCAGGCTAGACAGGGGGAATGAAAAACTGTTTTTT,CASRLDRGNEKLFF,TRBD1,TRBJ1-4,few,TRBV7-9
TGTGCCACCGCACGGGGCTCCTACGAGCAGTACTTC,CATARGSYEQYF,-,TRBJ2-7,few,TRBV7-9
TGCGCCAGCAGCCAAGTTCAGGGGCTACAAGGCACTGAAGCTTTCTTT,CASSQVQGLQGTEAFF,-,TRBJ1-1,-,TRBV4-1
TGTGCCAGCAGCTTAACGCCAGGCAATTCACCCCTCCACTTT,CASSLTPGNSPLHF,-,TRBJ1-6,-,TRBV7-3
TGCGCCAGCAGCCAAGATTTGGTTCAACGTAACTATGGCCACACCTTC,CASSQDLVQRNYGHTF,-,TRBJ1-2,-,TRBV4-1
TGTGCCAGCAGCCCCCAATCAGGGGACTATGGCTACACCTTC,CASSPQSGDYGYTF,-,TRBJ1-2,-,TRBV9
TGTGCCAGCAAGCGGGGGATTTACGAGCAGTACTTC,CASKRGIYEQYF,TRBD2,TRBJ2-7,-,TRBV28
TGCGCCAGCAGCCAAGAAAGGACTAGCGGTGGCCAAGATACGCAGTATTTT,CASSQERTSGGQDTQYF,TRBD2,TRBJ2-3,once,TRBV4-3
TGTGCCAGCAGCCCCCCCCGGGACAGAAATTCACCCCTCCACTTT,CASSPPRDRNSPLHF,TRBD1,TRBJ1-6,-,TRBV7-9
TGTGCCAGCAGCTTCCAGGTGGGGGGGCCAGATACGCAGTATTTT,CASSFQVGGPDTQYF,-,TRBJ2-3,-,TRBV11-3
TGTGCCTGGAGTGGGCAGGGGGTATCACCCCTCCACTTT,CAWSGQGVSPLHF,TRBD1,TRBJ1-6,few,TRBV30
TGTGCCAGCAGTTGGAGGGTACCTGGGGAGCTGTTTTTT,CASSWRVPGELFF,-,TRBJ2-2,-,TRBV28
TGTGCCAGCAGCTTAGTCGCAGGTTCCCATTCACCCCTCCACTTT,CASSLVAGSHSPLHF,-,TRBJ1-6,-,TRBV7-8
TGTGCCAGCAGAGCCTCGGGGACAGGGGACACTGAAGCTTTCTTT,CASRASGTGDTEAFF,TRBD1,TRBJ1-1,-,TRBV9
TGTGCCAGCAGTTACTCAGGGGATGGCTACACCTTC,CASSYSGDGYTF,-,TRBJ1-2,-,TRBV6-5
TGTGCCAGCAGTTTGGGCAGGGGGCGCCTCGTATACGAGCAGTACTTC,CASSLGRGRLVYEQYF,TRBD1,TRBJ2-7,-,TRBV27
TGTGCCAGCAGAGACAGGTGGGATCAGCCCCAGCATTTT,CASRDRWDQPQHF,-,TRBJ1-5,once,TRBV2